This TCR beta chain comes out of a study of blood T cell repertoires in COVID-19. The CDR3 has 14 residues. Germline values: CDR1 SGDLS, CDR2 YYNGEE. V lost 4 bases, J lost 2 bases, and 4 bases stayed unmatched. Authors' data handling: For nucleated cells, counts were estimated from reference gene primer amplification. Measured with immunoSEQ multiplex PCR; TCRdb has only the in-frame clones, and not every one. The DNA gave D and trimming, while V, J and clone size come from that table. The repertoire holds 350,000 or so clones, with about 86% as singletons. The sample consisted of PBMCs or T cells enriched from blood (not recorded which). This clonotype originated in a middle-aged woman with acute COVID-19. V and J are TRBV9 and TRBJ1-2; TRBD1 matches at 8 bases. The CDR3 region is CASSPGQGNYGYTF. The CDR3 bases are TGTGCCAGCAGCCCAGGACAGGGAAACTATGGCTACACCTTC.